A selection of T cell receptor beta chains follows, all from one sample in a study of blood T cell repertoires in COVID-19. The method was immunoSEQ multiplex PCR; TCRdb's version includes in-frame clones alone and lacks a portion of them. Of approximately 330,000 clones listed, roughly 89% were seen once; the top ten hold around 8.9%. The sample consisted of peripheral blood. Receptors were obtained from a man aged 25 to 45 with COVID-19, enrolled during active disease. The CDR3 runs from the conserved cysteine through the conserved F or W. The D gene is left open where the match is weak. The listing skips clone size in some rows; elsewhere it reads once, few, many or a size class.

v_gene	j_gene	d_gene	abundance	CDR3aa	CDR3nt
TRBV5-6	TRBJ2-3	.	once	CASSLTTRTVSDTQYF	TGTGCCAGCAGCTTGACGACTCGGACAGTCTCAGATACGCAGTATTTT
TRBV7-2	TRBJ1-1	.	.	CASSLATGAMNTEAFF	TGTGCCAGCAGCTTAGCTACGGGAGCCATGAACACTGAAGCTTTCTTT
TRBV10-3	TRBJ2-7	.	.	CAISESETSYYEQYF	TGTGCCATCAGTGAGTCGGAGACGAGCTACTACGAGCAGTACTTC
TRBV5-1	TRBJ1-4	.	.	CASSLRGMGEKLFF	TGCGCCAGCAGCTTGAGGGGGATGGGTGAAAAACTGTTTTTT
TRBV11-3	TRBJ1-1	.	.	CASSPGGITEAFF	TGTGCCAGCAGCCCCGGCGGCATCACTGAAGCTTTCTTT
TRBV5-5	TRBJ2-1	.	once	CASSLGADLSYNEQFF	TGTGCCAGCAGCTTAGGGGCGGACCTCTCCTACAATGAGCAGTTCTTC
TRBV7-8	TRBJ2-5	.	.	CASSLTGLRQETQYF	TGTGCCAGCAGCTTGACGGGACTGAGACAAGAGACCCAGTACTTC
TRBV18	TRBJ2-1	.	.	CASSPPQGVSSYNEQFF	TGTGCCAGCTCACCACCCCAGGGCGTTTCCTCCTACAATGAGCAGTTCTTC
TRBV6-2/TRBV6-3	TRBJ2-3	TRBD2	.	CASSYSQREGSDTQYF	TGTGCCAGCAGTTACTCTCAGCGGGAGGGATCAGATACGCAGTATTTT
TRBV3-1/TRBV3-2	TRBJ1-5	.	.	CASSQGMGAGNQPQHF	TGTGCCAGCAGCCAAGGGATGGGGGCAGGCAATCAGCCCCAGCATTTT
TRBV5-1	TRBJ2-1	.	.	CASSLDNYNEQFF	TGCGCCAGCAGTTTGGACAACTACAATGAGCAGTTCTTC
TRBV10-3	TRBJ1-2	.	many	CAISQDRRDYGYTF	TGTGCCATCAGTCAAGACCGCAGGGACTATGGCTACACCTTC
TRBV2	TRBJ2-1	TRBD2	.	CASSVRTSGGTNEQFF	TGTGCCAGCAGCGTACGAACTAGCGGGGGCACTAATGAGCAGTTCTTC
TRBV3-1/TRBV3-2	TRBJ2-5	TRBD2	.	CASSQGGLAGRETQYF	TGTGCCAGCAGCCAAGGCGGACTAGCGGGAAGGGAGACCCAGTACTTC
TRBV19	TRBJ2-3	.	.	CASSLLVVDTQYF	TGTGCCAGTAGTTTGTTAGTTGTGGATACGCAGTATTTT
TRBV9	TRBJ2-4	TRBD1	.	CASGSDREEIQYF	TGTGCCAGCGGATCCGACAGGGAAGAGATTCAGTACTTC
TRBV5-1	TRBJ2-4	TRBD2	.	CASSWGTSGRGDIQYF	TGCGCCAGCAGCTGGGGGACTAGCGGGCGAGGGGACATTCAGTACTTC
TRBV5-4	TRBJ1-2	.	.	CASSAGRGAIYGYTF	TGTGCCAGCAGCGCCGGGAGGGGCGCGATCTATGGCTACACCTTC
TRBV11-2	TRBJ2-5	.	.	CASSTWRQIQETQYF	TGTGCCAGCAGCACCTGGCGACAGATACAAGAGACCCAGTACTTC
TRBV19	TRBJ2-1	.	.	CASTDSYNEQFF	TGTGCCAGCACAGATTCCTACAATGAGCAGTTCTTC